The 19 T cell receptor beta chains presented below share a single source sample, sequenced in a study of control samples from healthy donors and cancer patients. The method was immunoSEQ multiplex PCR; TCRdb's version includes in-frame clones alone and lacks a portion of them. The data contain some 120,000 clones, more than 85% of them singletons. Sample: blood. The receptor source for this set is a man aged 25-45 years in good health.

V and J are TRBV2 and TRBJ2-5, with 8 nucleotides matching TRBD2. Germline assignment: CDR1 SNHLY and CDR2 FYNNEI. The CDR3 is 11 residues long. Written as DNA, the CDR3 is TGTGCATCGGGGGGGCAGGAGACCCAGTACTTC. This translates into CASGGQETQYF.

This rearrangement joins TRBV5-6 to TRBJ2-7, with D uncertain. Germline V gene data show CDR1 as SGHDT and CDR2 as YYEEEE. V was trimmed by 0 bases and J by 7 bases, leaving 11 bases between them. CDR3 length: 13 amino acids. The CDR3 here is CASSLVAPPEQYV. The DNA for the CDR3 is TGTGCCAGCAGCTTGGTGGCTCCCCCTGAGCAGTACGTC.

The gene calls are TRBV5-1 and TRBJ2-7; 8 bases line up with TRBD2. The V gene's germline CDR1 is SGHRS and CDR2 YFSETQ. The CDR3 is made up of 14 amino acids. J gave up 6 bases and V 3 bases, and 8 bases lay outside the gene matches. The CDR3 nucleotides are TGCGCCAGCAGCTCGGGACTAGGGTTGGGCGAGCAGTACGTC. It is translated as CASSSGLGLGEQYV.

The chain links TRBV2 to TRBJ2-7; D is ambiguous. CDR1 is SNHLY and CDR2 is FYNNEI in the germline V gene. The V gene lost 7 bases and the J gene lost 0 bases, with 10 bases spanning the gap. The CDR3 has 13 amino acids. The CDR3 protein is CASNGFSSYEQYF. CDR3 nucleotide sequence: TGTGCCAGCAATGGCTTTAGCTCCTACGAGCAGTACTTC.

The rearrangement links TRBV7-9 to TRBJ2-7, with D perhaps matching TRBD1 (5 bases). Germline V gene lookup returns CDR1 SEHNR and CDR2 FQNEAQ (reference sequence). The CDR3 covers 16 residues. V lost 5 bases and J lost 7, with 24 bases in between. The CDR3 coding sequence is TGTGCCAGCAGCCCCCCTAGGGTCTCAGGGCTTAGGGAGCAGTACTTC. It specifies CASSPPRVSGLREQYF.

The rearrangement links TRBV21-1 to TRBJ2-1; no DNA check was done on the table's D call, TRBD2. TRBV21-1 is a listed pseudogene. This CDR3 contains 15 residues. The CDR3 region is CASTIPGLGVNEQFF. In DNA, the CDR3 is TGTGCCAGTACGATTCCGGGACTAGGTGTCAATGAGCAGTTCTTC.

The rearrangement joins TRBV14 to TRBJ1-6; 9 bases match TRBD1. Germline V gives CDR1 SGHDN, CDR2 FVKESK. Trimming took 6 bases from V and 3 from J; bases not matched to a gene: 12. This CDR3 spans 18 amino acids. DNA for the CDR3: TGTGCCAGCAGTCGGCATCTGGGACAGGGCTTCTATAATTCACCCCTCCACTTT. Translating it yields CASSRHLGQGFYNSPLHF.

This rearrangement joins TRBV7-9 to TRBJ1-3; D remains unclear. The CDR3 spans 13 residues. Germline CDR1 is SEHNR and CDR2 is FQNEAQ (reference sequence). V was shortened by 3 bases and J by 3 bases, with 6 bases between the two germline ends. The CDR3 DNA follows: TGTGCCAGCAGCTTGGTTGGTGGAAACACCATATATTTT. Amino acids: CASSLVGGNTIYF.

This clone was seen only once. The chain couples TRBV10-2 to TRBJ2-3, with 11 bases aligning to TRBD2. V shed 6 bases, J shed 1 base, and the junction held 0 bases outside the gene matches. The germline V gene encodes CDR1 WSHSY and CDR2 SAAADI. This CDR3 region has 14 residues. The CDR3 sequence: CASRLAGGTDTQYF. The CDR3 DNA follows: TGCGCCAGCAGACTAGCGGGGGGCACAGATACGCAGTATTTT.

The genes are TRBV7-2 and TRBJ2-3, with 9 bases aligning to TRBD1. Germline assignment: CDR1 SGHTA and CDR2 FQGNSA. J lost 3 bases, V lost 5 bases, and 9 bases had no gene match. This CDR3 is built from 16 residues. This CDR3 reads CASSQSRDRVTDTQYF. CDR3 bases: TGTGCCAGCAGCCAATCCCGGGACAGGGTAACAGATACGCAGTATTTT.

This chain's CDR3 is CASSLSGRDEQFF. The CDR3 nucleotides are TGTGCCAGCAGCTTATCAGGACGCGATGAGCAGTTCTTC. The chain carries TRBV11-2 and TRBJ2-1; D uncertain. Germline CDR1 SGHAT, CDR2 FQNNGV. The CDR3 length is 13 residues. V gave up 2 bases and J gave up 8 bases, with 10 bases separating them.

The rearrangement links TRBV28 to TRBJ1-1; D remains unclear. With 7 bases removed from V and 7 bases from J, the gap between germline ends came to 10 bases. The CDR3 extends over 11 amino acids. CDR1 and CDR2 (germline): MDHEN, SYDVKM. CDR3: CASTRGREAFF. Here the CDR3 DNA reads TGTGCCAGCACGAGAGGACGTGAAGCTTTCTTT. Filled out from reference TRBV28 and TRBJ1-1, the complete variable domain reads DVKVTQSSRYLVKRTGEKVFLECVQDMDHENMFWYRQDPGLGLRLIYFSYDVKMKEKGDIPEGYSVSREKKERFSLILESASTNQTSMYLCASTRGREAFFGQGTRLTVV.

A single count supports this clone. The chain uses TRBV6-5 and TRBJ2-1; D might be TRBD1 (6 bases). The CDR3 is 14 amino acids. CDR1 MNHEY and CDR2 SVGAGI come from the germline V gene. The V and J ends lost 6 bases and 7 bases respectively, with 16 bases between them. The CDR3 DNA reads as TGTGCCAGCAGCCCCAACAGGGAGATGAATGAGCAGTTCTTC. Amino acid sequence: CASSPNREMNEQFF.

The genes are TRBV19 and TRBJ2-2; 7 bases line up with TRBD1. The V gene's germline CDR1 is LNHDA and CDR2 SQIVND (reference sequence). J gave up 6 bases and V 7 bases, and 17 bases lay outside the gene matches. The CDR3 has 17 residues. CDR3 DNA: TGTGCCAGTACCGGGCCTGAGAAGGGGGCAGGGGCCGGGGAGCTGTTTTTT. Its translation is CASTGPEKGAGAGELFF. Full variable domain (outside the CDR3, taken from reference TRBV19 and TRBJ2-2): DGGITQSPKYLFRKEGQNVTLSCEQNLNHDAMYWYRQDPGQGLRLIYYSQIVNDFQKGDIAEGYSVSREKKESFPLTVTSAQKNPTAFYLCASTGPEKGAGAGELFFGEGSRLTVL.

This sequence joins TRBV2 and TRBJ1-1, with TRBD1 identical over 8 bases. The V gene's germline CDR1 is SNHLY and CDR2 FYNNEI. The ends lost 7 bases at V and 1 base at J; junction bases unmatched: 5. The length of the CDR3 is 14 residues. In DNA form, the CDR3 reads TGTGCCAGCACCGAAGGACAGGGGAACACTGAAGCTTTCTTT. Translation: CASTEGQGNTEAFF.

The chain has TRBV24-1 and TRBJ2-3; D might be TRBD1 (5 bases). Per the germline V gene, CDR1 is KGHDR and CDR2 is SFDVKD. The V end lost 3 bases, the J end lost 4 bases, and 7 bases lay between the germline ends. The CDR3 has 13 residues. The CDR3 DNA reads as TGTGCCACCAGTGATCCCAGGGCAGATACGCAGTATTTT. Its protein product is CATSDPRADTQYF.

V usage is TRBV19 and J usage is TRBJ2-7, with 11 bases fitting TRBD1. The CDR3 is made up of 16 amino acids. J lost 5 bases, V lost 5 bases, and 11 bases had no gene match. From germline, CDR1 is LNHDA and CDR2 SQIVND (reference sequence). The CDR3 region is CASSPTLGTGGNEQYF. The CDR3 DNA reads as TGTGCCAGTAGTCCGACCCTCGGGACAGGGGGAAACGAGCAGTACTTC.

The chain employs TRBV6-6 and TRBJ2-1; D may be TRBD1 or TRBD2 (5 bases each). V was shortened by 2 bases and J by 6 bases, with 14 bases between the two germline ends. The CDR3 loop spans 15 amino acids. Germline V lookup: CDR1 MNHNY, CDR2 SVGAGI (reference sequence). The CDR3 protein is CASSYPGGPPNEQFF. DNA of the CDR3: TGTGCCAGCAGTTACCCTGGGGGTCCGCCCAATGAGCAGTTCTTC.

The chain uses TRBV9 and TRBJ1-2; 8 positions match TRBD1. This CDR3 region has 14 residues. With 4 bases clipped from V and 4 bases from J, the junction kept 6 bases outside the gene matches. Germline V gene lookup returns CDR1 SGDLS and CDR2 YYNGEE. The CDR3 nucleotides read TGTGCCAGCAGCCCGAATACAGGGGGCTATGGCTACACCTTC. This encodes CASSPNTGGYGYTF.